The 15 T cell receptor beta chains presented below share a single source sample, sequenced in a study of identical twins. Via MiXCR, TCRdb re-called the 5' RACE reads, giving one row per CDR3 protein. The data contain around 650,000 distinct CDR3 sequences, just over 7% of them singletons. The sample was also reused in another study, on yellow fever vaccine responses in identical twins.

The source material was PBMCs. The receptors were gathered from a young woman in good health.

This clonotype came up many times. V and J are TRBV4-1 and TRBJ2-7; 12 bases line up with TRBD2. Trimming took 1 base from V and 7 from J; bases not matched to a gene: 2. In germline, CDR1 is MGHRA, CDR2 YSYEKL. This CDR3 contains 14 residues. CDR3 in amino acids: CASSQGLAGAEQYV. CDR3 DNA: TGCGCCAGCAGCCAAGGACTAGCGGGGGCTGAGCAGTACGTC.

This clonotype was seen ten or more times. V and J are TRBV2 and TRBJ2-2; possible D gene TRBD2, 5 bases. CDR3 length: 14 amino acids. CDR1 and CDR2 from the germline V gene are SNHLY and FYNNEI. The V and J ends lost 6 bases and 1 base respectively, with 9 bases between them. For the CDR3, the DNA is TGTGCCAGCAGGACGGGGTTGAACACCGGGGAGCTGTTTTTT. This gives the protein CASRTGLNTGELFF. Full variable domain (missing parts from reference TRBV2 and TRBJ2-2): EPEVTQTPSHQVTQMGQEVILRCVPISNHLYFYWYRQILGQKVEFLVSFYNNEISEKSEIFDDQFSVERPDGSNFTLKIRSTKLEDSAMYFCASRTGLNTGELFFGEGSRLTVL.

This clonotype showed up just a few times. The chain uses TRBV29-1 and TRBJ2-4; D is uncertain. Germline CDR1 reads SQVTM; CDR2 reads ANQGSEA. The CDR3 is 14 residues long. V was shortened by 0 bases and J by 0 bases, with 6 bases between the two germline ends. The CDR3 region has the DNA TGCAGCGTTGAAGACTGGGCAGCCAAAAACATTCAGTACTTC. This encodes CSVEDWAAKNIQYF.

The chain employs TRBV28 and TRBJ2-7, with D tentatively TRBD2 (5 bases). Germline lookup yields CDR1 MDHEN and CDR2 SYDVKM. CDR3 size: 15 residues. Trimming left V 1 base short and J 7 bases short, with 17 bases between. The CDR3 DNA reads as TGTGCCAGCAGTTTATCCGGCCCTCAACGCGGGGAGCAGTACTTC. This sequence encodes CASSLSGPQRGEQYF.

The chain links TRBV28 to TRBJ2-3; unclear D gene. This CDR3 has 13 residues. With 2 bases removed from V and 2 bases from J, the gap between germline ends came to 5 bases. CDR1 and CDR2 from the germline V gene are MDHEN and SYDVKM. The CDR3 region is CASSLGHTDTQYF. The CDR3 DNA is TGTGCCAGCAGTTTAGGCCACACAGATACGCAGTATTTT.

The genes are TRBV20-1 and TRBJ1-5; 10 nucleotides align to TRBD1. The CDR3 runs 13 residues. Germline CDR1 reads DFQATT; CDR2 reads SNEGSKA (reference sequence). Unmatched junction bases numbered 5, after V lost 3 bases and J lost 9 bases. The chain's CDR3 is CSARGQGSAPQHF. The CDR3 region has the DNA TGCAGTGCTAGGGGACAGGGGTCTGCGCCCCAGCATTTT.

V and J are TRBV5-5 and TRBJ1-1; D is ambiguous. Trimming removed 4 bases at V and 2 bases at J, with 12 bases between. There are 14 residues in the CDR3. The germline V gene has CDR1 SGHKS and CDR2 YYEKEE (reference sequence). CDR3 in DNA: TGTGCCAGCAGCCATCTTACCAGAAACACTGAAGCTTTCTTT. It yields the protein CASSHLTRNTEAFF.

A few counts support this clonotype. This chain uses TRBV6-6 with TRBJ2-1; 9 nucleotides match TRBD1. Germline CDR1 and CDR2: MNHNY and SVGAGI (reference sequence). After removal of 4 bases from V and 8 bases from J, the junction contained 3 bases not matched to a gene. The CDR3 extends over 13 amino acids. Here the CDR3 reads CASSSRQGDEQFF. CDR3 in DNA: TGTGCCAGCAGTTCTAGACAGGGGGATGAGCAGTTCTTC.

This clonotype appeared many times. The V call is TRBV29-1, the J call TRBJ2-1, with 11 bases identical to TRBD2. J gave up 3 bases and V 4 bases, and 5 bases lay outside the gene matches. The CDR3 consists of 15 residues. CDR1 and CDR2 from the germline V gene are SQVTM and ANQGSEA. The CDR3, as DNA: TGCAGCGTTGCCGGCCTAGCGGGAGGCTACAATGAGCAGTTCTTC. Its translation: CSVAGLAGGYNEQFF.

At least ten counts were recorded for this clonotype. The chain recombines TRBV28 with TRBJ2-3; D ambiguous. The CDR3 runs 12 residues. CDR1 is MDHEN, CDR2 SYDVKM, per germline. V dropped 6 bases and J dropped 3 bases, with 7 bases sitting between them. The CDR3: CASSRITDTQYF. The CDR3 DNA reads as TGTGCCAGCAGCCGTATAACAGATACGCAGTATTTT. Filled out from reference TRBV28 and TRBJ2-3, the complete variable domain reads DVKVTQSSRYLVKRTGEKVFLECVQDMDHENMFWYRQDPGLGLRLIYFSYDVKMKEKGDIPEGYSVSREKKERFSLILESASTNQTSMYLCASSRITDTQYFGPGTRLTVL.

There are many counts of this clonotype. CDR3 nucleotides: TGTGCCAGCAGTGATCGCGACAGACTGAACACTGAAGCTTTCTTT. As protein: CASSDRDRLNTEAFF. The J gene is TRBJ1-1, the V gene TRBV6-1, with a tentative D call TRBD1 (5 bases). Germline CDR1 is MNHNS and CDR2 is SASEGT. This CDR3 region has 15 residues. Trimming stripped 3 bases from V and 0 bases from J, with 11 bases between.

This clonotype turned up a few times. This rearrangement joins TRBV12-3 or TRBV12-4 to TRBJ2-1, with D perhaps TRBD2 (5 bases). The CDR3 loop spans 15 amino acids. Trimming pared 1 base from V and 5 bases from J, leaving 12 bases between. CDR3 region: CASSLDWTTNNEQFF. CDR3 DNA sequence: TGTGCCAGCAGTTTAGACTGGACGACTAACAATGAGCAGTTCTTC.

This clonotype was observed a handful of times. The CDR3 sequence is CASSLEGQRNQPQHF. The CDR3 coding sequence is TGTGCCAGCAGCTTAGAGGGACAGAGAAATCAGCCCCAGCATTTT. This chain joins TRBV11-2 and TRBJ1-5; 7 positions agree with TRBD1. V trimming: 0 bases; J trimming: 4 bases; junction bases outside the gene matches: 3. CDR1 SGHAT and CDR2 FQNNGV come from the germline V gene. The CDR3 runs to 15 residues.

This clonotype was counted only a few times. The chain employs TRBV7-9 and TRBJ1-4; TRBD1 might be the D (5 bases). Germline V gene sequence: CDR1 SEHNR, CDR2 FQNEAQ (reference sequence). V was pared by 5 bases and J by 5 bases, with 15 bases between. The CDR3 runs 15 residues. CDR3 sequence reads: CASSPVQGGNEKLFF. For the CDR3, the DNA is TGTGCCAGCAGCCCAGTGCAGGGTGGGAATGAAAAACTGTTTTTT.

DNA of the CDR3: TGCGCCAGCAGTTTCGACGGCAGGAACACCGGGGAGCTGTTTTTT. Translating it yields CASSFDGRNTGELFF. The gene calls are TRBV5-1 and TRBJ2-2; D gene uncertain. Germline V CDR1 and CDR2: SGHRS, YFSETQ. This CDR3 spans 15 amino acids. The V end lost 5 bases, the J end lost 1 base, and 12 bases lay between the germline ends.